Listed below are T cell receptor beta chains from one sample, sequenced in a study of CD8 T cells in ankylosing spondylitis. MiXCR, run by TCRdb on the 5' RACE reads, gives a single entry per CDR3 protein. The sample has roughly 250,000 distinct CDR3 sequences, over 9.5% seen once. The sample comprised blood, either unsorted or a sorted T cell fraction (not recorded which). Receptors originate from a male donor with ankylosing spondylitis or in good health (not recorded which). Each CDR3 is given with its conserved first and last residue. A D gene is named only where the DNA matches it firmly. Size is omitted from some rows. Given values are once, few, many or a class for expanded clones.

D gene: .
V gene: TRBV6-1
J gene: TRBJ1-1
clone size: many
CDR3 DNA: TGTGCCAGCAGTGGCCCGCGAGGGTGGATCACTGAAGCTTTCTTT
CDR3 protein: CASSGPRGWITEAFF

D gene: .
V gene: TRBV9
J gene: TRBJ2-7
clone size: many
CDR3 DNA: TGTGCCAGCAGCGTCCCGCCCTCCTACGAGCAGTACTTC
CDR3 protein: CASSVPPSYEQYF

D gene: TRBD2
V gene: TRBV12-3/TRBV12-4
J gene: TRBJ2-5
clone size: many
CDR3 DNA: TGTGCCAGCAGTCCCGCTAGCGGGAGTGGGCAGACCCAGTACTTC
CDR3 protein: CASSPASGSGQTQYF

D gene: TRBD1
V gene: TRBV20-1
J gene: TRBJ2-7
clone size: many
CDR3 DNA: TGCAGTGCTAGAGATGGAAGGACAGGGGCCCACGAGCAGTACTTC
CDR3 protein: CSARDGRTGAHEQYF

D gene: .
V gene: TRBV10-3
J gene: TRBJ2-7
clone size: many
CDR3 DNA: TGTGCCATCAGTGAGTCCCGGGACGAGCAGTACTTC
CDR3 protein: CAISESRDEQYF

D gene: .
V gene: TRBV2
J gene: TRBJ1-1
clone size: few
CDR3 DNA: TGTGCCAGCAGCAAGGGCGAGTCCACTGAAGCTTTCTTT
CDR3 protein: CASSKGESTEAFF

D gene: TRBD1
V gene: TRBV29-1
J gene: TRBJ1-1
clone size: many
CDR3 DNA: TGCAGCCTATGGACAGGTGGGGACACTGAAGCTTTCTTT
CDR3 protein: CSLWTGGDTEAFF

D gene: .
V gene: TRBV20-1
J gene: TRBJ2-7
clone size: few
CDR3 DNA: TGCAGTGCTATTCCGACTCCGTTCTACGAGCAGTACTTC
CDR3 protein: CSAIPTPFYEQYF

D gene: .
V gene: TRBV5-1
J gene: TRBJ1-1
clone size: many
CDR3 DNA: TGCGCCAGCAGCTTGGGGGCAGGGACGAACACTGAAGCTTTCTTT
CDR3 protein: CASSLGAGTNTEAFF

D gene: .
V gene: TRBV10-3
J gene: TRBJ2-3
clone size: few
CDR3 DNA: TGTGCCATCAGTCCGGGCCCCAGCACAGATACGCAGTATTTT
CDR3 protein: CAISPGPSTDTQYF

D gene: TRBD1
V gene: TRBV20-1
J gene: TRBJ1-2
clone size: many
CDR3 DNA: TGCAGTGCTAGGCCTCGGACAGGCGGAGGCTACACCTTC
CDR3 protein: CSARPRTGGGYTF

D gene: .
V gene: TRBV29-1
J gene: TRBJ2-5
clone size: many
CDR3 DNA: TGCAGCACGTCACTTTACCAAGAGACCCAGTACTTC
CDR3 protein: CSTSLYQETQYF

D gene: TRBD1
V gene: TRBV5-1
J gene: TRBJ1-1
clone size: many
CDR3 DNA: TGCGCCAGCACCCTTTACAGGGGAAATACTGAAGCTTTCTTT
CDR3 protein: CASTLYRGNTEAFF

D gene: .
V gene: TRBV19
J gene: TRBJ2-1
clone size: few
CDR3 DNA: TGTGCCAGTAGTTCCCACAGGGCCCCCTCCTACAATGAGCAGTTCTTC
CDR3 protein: CASSSHRAPSYNEQFF

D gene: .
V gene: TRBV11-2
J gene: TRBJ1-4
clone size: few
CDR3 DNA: TGTGCCAGCAGCCGCCGGGGAGGGGAATATAATGAAAAACTGTTTTTT
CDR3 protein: CASSRRGGEYNEKLFF

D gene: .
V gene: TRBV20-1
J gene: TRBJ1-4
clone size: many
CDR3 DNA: TGCAGTGCTAGTGGGGGAAATGAAAAACTGTTTTTT
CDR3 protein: CSASGGNEKLFF

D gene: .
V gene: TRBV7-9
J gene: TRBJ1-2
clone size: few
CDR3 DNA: TGTGCCAGCAGCTCTACAGGAGCCTATGGCTACACCTTC
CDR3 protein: CASSSTGAYGYTF

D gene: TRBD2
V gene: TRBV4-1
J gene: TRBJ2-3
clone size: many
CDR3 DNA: TGCGCCAGCAGCCAACCGACTAGCGGGAGGGCGGGGAGAACGCAGTATTTT
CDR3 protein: CASSQPTSGRAGRTQYF

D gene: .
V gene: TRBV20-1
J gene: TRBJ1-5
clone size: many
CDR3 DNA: TGCAGTGCTAGAGCAGACTTACCTTCTCCCCCGGACAATAGCAATCAGCCCCAGCATTTT
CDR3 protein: CSARADLPSPPDNSNQPQHF

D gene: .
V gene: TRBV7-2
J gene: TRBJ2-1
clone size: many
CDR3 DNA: TGTGCCAGCAGCTTAGAGCAGGGCGCCTATGAGCAGTTCTTC
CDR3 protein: CASSLEQGAYEQFF

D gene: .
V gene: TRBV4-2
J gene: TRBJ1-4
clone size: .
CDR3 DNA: TGTGCCAGCAGCCTATTGACTTTGGAAAAACTGTTTTTT
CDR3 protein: CASSLLTLEKLFF

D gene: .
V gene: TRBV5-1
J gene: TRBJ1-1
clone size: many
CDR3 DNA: TGCGCCAGCAGCTTGACCTATGTGGGCACTGAAGCTTTCTTT
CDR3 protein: CASSLTYVGTEAFF

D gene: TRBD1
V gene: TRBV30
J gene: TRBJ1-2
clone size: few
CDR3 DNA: TGTGCCTCCACGACCGGGACAGGGGAGGGCTACACCTTC
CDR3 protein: CASTTGTGEGYTF

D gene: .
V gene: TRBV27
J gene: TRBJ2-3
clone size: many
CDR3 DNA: TGTGCCAGCAGTTTTTCCTCAGGGGGGGAAGCTACGCAGTATTTT
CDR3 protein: CASSFSSGGEATQYF

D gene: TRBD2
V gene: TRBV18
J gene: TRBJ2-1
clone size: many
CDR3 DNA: TGTGCCAGCTCGGCGAATAGCGGGGGGCCAGGGGAGCAGTTCTTC
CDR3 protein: CASSANSGGPGEQFF

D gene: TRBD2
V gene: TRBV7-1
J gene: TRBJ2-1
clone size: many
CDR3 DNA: TGTGCCAGCAGCCCCAGGGCGACTGCGGGGGGCCAAACACCCAGCTCCTACAATGAGCAGTTCTTC
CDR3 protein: CASSPRATAGGQTPSSYNEQFF